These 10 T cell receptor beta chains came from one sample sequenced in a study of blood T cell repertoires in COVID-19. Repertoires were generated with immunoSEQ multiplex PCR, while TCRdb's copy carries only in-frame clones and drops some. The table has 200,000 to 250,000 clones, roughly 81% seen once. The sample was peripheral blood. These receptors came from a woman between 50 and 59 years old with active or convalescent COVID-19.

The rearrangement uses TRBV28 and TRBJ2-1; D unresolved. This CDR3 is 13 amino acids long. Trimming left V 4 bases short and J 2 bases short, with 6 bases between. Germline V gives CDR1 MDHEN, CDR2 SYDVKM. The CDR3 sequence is CASSSPTYNEQFF. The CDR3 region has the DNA TGTGCCAGCAGTTCCCCTACCTACAATGAGCAGTTCTTC.

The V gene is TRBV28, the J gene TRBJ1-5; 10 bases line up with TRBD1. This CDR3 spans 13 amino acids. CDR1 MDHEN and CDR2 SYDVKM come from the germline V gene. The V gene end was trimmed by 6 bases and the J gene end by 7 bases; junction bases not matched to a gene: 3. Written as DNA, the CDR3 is TGTGCCAGCAGGACAGGGGGCCACCAGCCCCAGCATTTT. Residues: CASRTGGHQPQHF.

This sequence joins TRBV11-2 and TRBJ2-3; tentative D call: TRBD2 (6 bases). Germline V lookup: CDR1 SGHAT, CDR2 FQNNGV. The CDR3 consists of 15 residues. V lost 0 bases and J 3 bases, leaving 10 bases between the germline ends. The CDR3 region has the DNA TGTGCCAGCAGCTTAGACGGTCTAGCGACAGATACGCAGTATTTT. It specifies CASSLDGLATDTQYF.

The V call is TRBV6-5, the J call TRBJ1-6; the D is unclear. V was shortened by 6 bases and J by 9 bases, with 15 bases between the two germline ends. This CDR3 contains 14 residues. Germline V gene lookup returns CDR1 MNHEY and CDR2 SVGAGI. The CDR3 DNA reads TGTGCCAGCAGGGAGACGGCGGAGGGTTCACCCCTCCACTTT. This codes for CASRETAEGSPLHF.

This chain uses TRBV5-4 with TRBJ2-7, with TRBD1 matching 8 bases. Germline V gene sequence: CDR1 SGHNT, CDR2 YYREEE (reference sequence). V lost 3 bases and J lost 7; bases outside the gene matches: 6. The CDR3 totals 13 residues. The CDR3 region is CASSSDRGREQYV. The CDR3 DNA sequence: TGTGCCAGCAGCTCCGACAGGGGAAGGGAGCAGTACGTC.

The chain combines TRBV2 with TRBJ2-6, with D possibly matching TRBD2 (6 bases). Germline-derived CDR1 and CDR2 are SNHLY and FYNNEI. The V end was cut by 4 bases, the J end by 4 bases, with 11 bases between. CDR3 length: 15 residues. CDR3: CASSGAGIGANVLTF. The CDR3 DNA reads TGTGCCAGCAGTGGCGCGGGGATAGGGGCCAACGTCCTGACTTTC. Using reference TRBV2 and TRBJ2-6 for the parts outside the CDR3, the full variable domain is EPEVTQTPSHQVTQMGQEVILRCVPISNHLYFYWYRQILGQKVEFLVSFYNNEISEKSEIFDDQFSVERPDGSNFTLKIRSTKLEDSAMYFCASSGAGIGANVLTFGAGSRLTVL.

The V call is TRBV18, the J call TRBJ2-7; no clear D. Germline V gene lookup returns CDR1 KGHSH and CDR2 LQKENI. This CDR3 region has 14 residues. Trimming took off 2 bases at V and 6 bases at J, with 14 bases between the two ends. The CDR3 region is CASSPVGGPAEQYV. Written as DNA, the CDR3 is TGTGCCAGCTCACCAGTCGGTGGTCCTGCCGAGCAGTACGTC.

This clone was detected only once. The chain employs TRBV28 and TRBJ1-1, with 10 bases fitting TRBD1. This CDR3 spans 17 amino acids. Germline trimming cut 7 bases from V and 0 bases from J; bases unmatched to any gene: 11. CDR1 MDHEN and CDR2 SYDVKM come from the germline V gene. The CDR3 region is CASIIGTGVGMNTEAFF. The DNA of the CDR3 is TGTGCCAGCATCATCGGGACAGGGGTAGGAATGAACACTGAAGCTTTCTTT.

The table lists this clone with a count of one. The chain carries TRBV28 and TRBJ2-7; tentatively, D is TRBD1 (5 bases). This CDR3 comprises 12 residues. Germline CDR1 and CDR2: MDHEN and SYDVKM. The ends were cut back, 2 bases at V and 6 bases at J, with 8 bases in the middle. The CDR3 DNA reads TGTGCCAGCAGTTTACGACAGACCGAGCAGTACTTC. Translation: CASSLRQTEQYF.

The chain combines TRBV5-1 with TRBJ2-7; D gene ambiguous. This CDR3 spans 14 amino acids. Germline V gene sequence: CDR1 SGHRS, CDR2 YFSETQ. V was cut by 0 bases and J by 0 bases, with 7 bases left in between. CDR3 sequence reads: CASSLGFGSYEQYF. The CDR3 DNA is TGCGCCAGCAGCTTGGGGTTCGGCTCCTACGAGCAGTACTTC.